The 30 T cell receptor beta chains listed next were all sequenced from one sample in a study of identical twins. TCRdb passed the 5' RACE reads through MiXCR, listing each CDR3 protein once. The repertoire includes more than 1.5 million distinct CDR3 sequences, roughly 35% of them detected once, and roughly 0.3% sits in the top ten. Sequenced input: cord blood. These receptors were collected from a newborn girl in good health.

The CDR3 region has the DNA TGCGCCAGCAGCCCTAACCCACTATACAATGAGCAGTTCTTC. Its protein product is CASSPNPLYNEQFF. This chain links TRBV4-1 with TRBJ2-1, with no clear D. Germline lookup yields CDR1 MGHRA and CDR2 YSYEKL. V was cut by 4 bases and J by 4 bases, with 11 bases left in between. The CDR3 runs to 14 residues.

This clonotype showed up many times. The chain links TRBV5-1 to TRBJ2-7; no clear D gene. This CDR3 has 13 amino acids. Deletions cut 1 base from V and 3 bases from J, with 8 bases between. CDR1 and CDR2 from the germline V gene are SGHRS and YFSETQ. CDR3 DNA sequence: TGCGCCAGCAGCTTGAGACTGAACTACGAGCAGTACTTC. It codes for CASSLRLNYEQYF.

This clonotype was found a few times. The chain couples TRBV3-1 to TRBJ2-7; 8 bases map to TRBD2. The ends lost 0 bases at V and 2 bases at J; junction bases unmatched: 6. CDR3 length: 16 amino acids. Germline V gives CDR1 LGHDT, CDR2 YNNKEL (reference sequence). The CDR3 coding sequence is TGTGCCAGCAGCCAAGATGGGAGCGGGAGAGCCTACGAGCAGTACTTC. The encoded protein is CASSQDGSGRAYEQYF.

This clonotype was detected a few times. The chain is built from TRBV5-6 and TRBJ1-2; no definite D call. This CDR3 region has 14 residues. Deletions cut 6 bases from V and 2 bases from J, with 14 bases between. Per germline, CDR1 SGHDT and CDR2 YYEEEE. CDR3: CASTTYNGNYGYTF. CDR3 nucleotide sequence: TGTGCCAGCACCACTTATAACGGGAACTATGGCTACACCTTC.

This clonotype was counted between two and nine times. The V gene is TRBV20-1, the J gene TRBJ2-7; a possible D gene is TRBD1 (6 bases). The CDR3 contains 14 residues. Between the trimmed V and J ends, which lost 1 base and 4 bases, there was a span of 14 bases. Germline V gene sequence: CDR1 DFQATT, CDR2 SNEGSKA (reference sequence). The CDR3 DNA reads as TGCAGTGCTAGAGTCCAGGGGAGACGGTACGAGCAGTACTTC. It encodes CSARVQGRRYEQYF.

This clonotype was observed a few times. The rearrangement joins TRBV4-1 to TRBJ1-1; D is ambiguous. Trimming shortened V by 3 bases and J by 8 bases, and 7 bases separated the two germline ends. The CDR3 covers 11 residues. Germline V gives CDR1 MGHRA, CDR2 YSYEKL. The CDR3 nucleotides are TGCGCCAGCAGCCATGGCCCCGAAGCTTTCTTT. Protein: CASSHGPEAFF.

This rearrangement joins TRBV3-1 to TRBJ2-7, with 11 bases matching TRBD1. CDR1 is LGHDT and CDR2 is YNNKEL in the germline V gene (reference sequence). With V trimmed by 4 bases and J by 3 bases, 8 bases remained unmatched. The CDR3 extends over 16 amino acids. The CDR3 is CASSLYSGTGGYEQYF. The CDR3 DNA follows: TGTGCCAGCAGCCTCTATTCCGGGACAGGGGGCTACGAGCAGTACTTC.

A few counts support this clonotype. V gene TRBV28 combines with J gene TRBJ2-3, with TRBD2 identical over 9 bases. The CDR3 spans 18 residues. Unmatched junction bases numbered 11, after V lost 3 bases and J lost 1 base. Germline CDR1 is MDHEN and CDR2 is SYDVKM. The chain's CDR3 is CASSLGPLSGSRTDTQYF. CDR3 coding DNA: TGTGCCAGCAGTTTGGGGCCCCTTAGCGGGAGCCGCACAGATACGCAGTATTTT.

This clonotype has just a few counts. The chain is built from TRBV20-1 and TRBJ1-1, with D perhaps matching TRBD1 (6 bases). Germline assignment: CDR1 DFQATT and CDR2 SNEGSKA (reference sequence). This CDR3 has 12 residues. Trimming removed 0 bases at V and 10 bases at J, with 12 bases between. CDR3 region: CSARDVSGVAFF. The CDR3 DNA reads TGCAGTGCTAGAGATGTATCAGGGGTAGCTTTCTTT.

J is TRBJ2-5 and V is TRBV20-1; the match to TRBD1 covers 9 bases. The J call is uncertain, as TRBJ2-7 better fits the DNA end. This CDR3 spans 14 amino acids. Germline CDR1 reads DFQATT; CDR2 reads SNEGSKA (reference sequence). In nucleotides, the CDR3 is TGCAGTGCTAGGCAAAACAGGGGGCTGAACGAGCAGTACTTC. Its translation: CSARQNRGLNEQYF.

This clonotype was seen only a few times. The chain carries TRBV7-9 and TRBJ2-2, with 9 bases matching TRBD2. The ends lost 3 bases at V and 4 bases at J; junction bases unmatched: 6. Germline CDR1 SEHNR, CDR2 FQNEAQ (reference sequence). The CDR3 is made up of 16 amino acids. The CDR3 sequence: CASSFPTSGSTGELFF. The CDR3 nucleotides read TGTGCCAGCAGCTTTCCTACTAGCGGGTCCACCGGGGAGCTGTTTTTT.

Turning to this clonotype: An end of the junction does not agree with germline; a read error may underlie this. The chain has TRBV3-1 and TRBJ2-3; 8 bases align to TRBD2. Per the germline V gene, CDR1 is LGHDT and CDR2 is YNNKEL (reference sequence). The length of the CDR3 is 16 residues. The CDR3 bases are TGTGCCAGCAGCGTAGATTTGCGGGAGGACACAGATACGCAGGATTTT. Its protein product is CASSVDLREDTDTQDF.

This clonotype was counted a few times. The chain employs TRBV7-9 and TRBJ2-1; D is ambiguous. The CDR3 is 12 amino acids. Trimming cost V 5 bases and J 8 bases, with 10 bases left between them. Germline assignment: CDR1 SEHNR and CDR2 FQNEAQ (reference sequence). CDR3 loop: CASSTPSHEQFF. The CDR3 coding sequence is TGTGCCAGCAGCACCCCGAGCCATGAGCAGTTCTTC.

For the CDR3, the DNA is TGTGCCAGCAGCAAAGGGGGGTATGATTCACCCCTCCACTTT. It encodes CASSKGGYDSPLHF. This rearrangement joins TRBV12-3 or TRBV12-4 to TRBJ1-6, with D perhaps matching TRBD1 (6 bases). The CDR3 has 14 amino acids. The germline V and J ends were trimmed by 6 bases and 8 bases, with 14 bases remaining between them.

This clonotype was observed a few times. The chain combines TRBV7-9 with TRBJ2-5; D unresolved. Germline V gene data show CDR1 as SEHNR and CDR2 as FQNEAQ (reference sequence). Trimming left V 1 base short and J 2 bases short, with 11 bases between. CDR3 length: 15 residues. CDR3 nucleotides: TGTGCCAGCAGCTTAGTCTTACCAGGACAAGAGACCCAGTACTTC. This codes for CASSLVLPGQETQYF.

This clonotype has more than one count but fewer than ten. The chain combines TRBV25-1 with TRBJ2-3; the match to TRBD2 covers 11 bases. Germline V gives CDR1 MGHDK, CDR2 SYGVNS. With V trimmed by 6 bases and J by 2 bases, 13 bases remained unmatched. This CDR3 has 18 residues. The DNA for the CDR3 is TGTGCCAGCAGCGGCCTTTCTCCTAGCGGGGGGATCACAGATACGCAGTATTTT. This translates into CASSGLSPSGGITDTQYF.

The CDR3 DNA is TGTGCCAGTGGACATTGGGCAGCGTTGTGGGGATATAATTCACCCCTCCACTTT. Amino acid sequence: CASGHWAALWGYNSPLHF. J is TRBJ1-6 and V is TRBV19; possible D gene TRBD1, 5 bases. Germline lookup yields CDR1 LNHDA and CDR2 SQIVND (reference sequence). There are 18 residues in the CDR3. V was trimmed by 8 bases and J by 4 bases, leaving 24 bases between them.

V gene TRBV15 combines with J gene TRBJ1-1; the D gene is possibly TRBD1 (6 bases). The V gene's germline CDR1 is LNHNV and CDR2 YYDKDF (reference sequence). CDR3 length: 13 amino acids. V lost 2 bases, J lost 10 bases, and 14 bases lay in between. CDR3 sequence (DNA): TGTGCCACCAGCAGACAGGGAGGGGGGGGAGCTTTCTTT. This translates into CATSRQGGGGAFF.

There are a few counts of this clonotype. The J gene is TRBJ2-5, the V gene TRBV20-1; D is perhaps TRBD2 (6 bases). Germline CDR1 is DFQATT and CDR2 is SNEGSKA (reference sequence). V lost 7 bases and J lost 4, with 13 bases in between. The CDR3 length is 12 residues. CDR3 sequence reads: CSVGGRRETQYF. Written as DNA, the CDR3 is TGCAGTGTGGGGGGACGGCGAGAGACCCAGTACTTC.

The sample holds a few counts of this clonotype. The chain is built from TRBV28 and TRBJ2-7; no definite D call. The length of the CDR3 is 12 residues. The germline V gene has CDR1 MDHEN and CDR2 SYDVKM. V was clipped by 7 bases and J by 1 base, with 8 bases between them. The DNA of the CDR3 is TGTGCCAGCATGGGGTATTCCTACGAGCAGTACTTC. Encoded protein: CASMGYSYEQYF.

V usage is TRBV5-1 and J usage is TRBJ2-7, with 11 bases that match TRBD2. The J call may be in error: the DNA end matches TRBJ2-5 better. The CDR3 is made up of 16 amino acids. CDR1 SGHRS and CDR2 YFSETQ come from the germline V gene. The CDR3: CASSPTSGSSFRTQYF. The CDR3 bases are TGCGCCAGCAGCCCCACTAGCGGGAGTTCGTTTAGGACCCAGTACTTC.

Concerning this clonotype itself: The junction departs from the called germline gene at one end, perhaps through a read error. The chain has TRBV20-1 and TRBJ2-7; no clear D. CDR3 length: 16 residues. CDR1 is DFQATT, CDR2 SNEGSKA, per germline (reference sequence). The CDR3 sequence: CSARDRRRRSSCEQYF. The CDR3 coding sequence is TGCAGTGCTAGAGATCGCCGGCGACGGAGCTCCTGCGAGCAGTACTTC.

This chain's CDR3 is CASSWGGSNYGYTF. DNA for the CDR3: TGTGCCAGCAGTTGGGGGGGGTCCAACTATGGCTACACCTTC. This rearrangement joins TRBV28 to TRBJ1-2; a possible D gene is TRBD1 (5 bases). Trimming cost V 4 bases and J 2 bases, with 11 bases left between them. CDR3 size: 14 residues. Germline V gene data show CDR1 as MDHEN and CDR2 as SYDVKM.

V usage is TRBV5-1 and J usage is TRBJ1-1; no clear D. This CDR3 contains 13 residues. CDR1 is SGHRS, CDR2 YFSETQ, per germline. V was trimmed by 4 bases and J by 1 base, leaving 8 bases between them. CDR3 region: CASSSNSNTEAFF. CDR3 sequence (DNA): TGCGCCAGCAGCAGTAATTCGAACACTGAAGCTTTCTTT.

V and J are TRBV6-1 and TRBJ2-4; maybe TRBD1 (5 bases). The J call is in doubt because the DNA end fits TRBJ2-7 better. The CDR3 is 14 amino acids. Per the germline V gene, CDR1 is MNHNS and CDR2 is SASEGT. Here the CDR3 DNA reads TGTGCCAGCAGTGTGTACAGGTTCGCTAACGAGCAGTACTTC. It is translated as CASSVYRFANEQYF.

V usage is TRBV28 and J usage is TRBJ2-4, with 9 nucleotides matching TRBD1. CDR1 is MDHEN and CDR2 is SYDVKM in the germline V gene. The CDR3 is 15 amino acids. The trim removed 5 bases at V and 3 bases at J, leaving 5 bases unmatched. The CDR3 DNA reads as TGTGCCAGCAGTCCCGGGGGACAGGGCAAAAACATTCAGTACTTC. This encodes CASSPGGQGKNIQYF.

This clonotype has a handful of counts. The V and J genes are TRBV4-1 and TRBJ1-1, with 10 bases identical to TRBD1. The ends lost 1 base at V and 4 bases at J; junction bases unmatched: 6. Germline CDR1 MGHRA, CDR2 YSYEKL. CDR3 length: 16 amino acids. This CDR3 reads CASSQVGQGSSTEAFF. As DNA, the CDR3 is TGCGCCAGCAGCCAAGTGGGACAGGGGAGTTCCACTGAAGCTTTCTTT.

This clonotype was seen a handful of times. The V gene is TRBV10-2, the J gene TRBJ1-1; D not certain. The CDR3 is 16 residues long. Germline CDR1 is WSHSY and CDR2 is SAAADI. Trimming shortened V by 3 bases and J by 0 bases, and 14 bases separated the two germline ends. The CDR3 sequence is CASSDPRWRLNTEAFF. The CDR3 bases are TGCGCCAGCAGTGATCCCAGGTGGCGGCTGAACACTGAAGCTTTCTTT.

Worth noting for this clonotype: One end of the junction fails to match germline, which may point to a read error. This CDR3 is CAGSQDMTGGISNQPQHF. The DNA of the CDR3 is TGCGCCGGCAGCCAAGATATGACAGGAGGGATAAGCAATCAGCCCCAGCATTTT. The chain carries TRBV4-1 and TRBJ1-5; D is possibly TRBD1 (6 bases). CDR3 length: 18 residues. Germline CDR1 is MGHRA and CDR2 is YSYEKL.

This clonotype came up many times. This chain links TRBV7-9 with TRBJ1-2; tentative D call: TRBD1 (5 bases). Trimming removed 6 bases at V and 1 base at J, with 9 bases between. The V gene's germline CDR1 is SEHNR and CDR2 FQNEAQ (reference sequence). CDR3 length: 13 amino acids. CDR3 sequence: CASSSQGNYGYTF. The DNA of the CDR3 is TGTGCCAGCAGTTCCCAGGGTAACTATGGCTACACCTTC.